The 22 T cell receptor beta chains below come from one sample, sequenced in a study of cytomegalovirus exposure and HLA in healthy donors (dated by TCRdb to 2017 to 2019). The library relied on the immunoSEQ multiplex PCR assay. For the multiplex PCR, a mixture combining 60 forward primers for TCR Vbeta segments and 13 reverse primers for TCR Jbeta segments was used. Drawn from immuneACCESS, this table holds only the in-frame rearrangements with V and J called that TCRdb kept. Clones are partly lost; checked studies trace under half to an unresolved V gene and leave the rest unexplained. Recorded for this sample are under 200,000 clones; 68% of them occurred a single time. The ten most abundant clones make up approximately 1.5% of the sample. The material sequenced was PBMCs. These receptors were taken from a man in his fifties in good health and CMV-seronegative.

V and J are TRBV6-5 and TRBJ1-1, with D perhaps matching TRBD1 (6 bases). Trimming left V 6 bases short and J 4 bases short, with 18 bases between. The CDR3 is 15 residues long. Looked up from germline, CDR1 is MNHEY and CDR2 is SVGAGI. CDR3 region: CASRPLTGSSTEAFF. In DNA form, the CDR3 reads TGTGCCAGCAGACCCCTTACAGGGAGTAGCACTGAAGCTTTCTTT.

The V gene is TRBV29-1, the J gene TRBJ2-5, with D possibly matching TRBD1 (5 bases). The germline gives CDR1 SQVTM, CDR2 ANQGSEA. Trimming stripped 6 bases from V and 0 bases from J, with 14 bases between. The CDR3 covers 14 residues. The CDR3: CSVARAGYQETQYF. DNA for the CDR3: TGCAGCGTAGCCAGGGCCGGGTACCAAGAGACCCAGTACTTC.

The rearrangement links TRBV2 to TRBJ1-5; possibly TRBD1 for D (5 bases). V was shortened by 3 bases and J by 6 bases, with 6 bases between the two germline ends. CDR3 length: 12 residues. Germline CDR1 SNHLY, CDR2 FYNNEI. The CDR3 loop reads CASSDDSQPQHF. CDR3 nucleotide sequence: TGTGCCAGCAGTGACGACAGTCAGCCCCAGCATTTT.

J is TRBJ2-7 and V is TRBV7-3; TRBD1 is a possible D gene (5 bases). V was clipped by 0 bases and J by 3 bases, with 18 bases between them. The CDR3 sequence is 17 residues long. Germline values: CDR1 SGHTA, CDR2 FQGTGA. This chain's CDR3 is CASSLTSQGERHYEQYF. Here the CDR3 DNA reads TGTGCCAGCAGCTTAACTAGTCAAGGGGAAAGGCACTACGAGCAGTACTTC.

The rearrangement joins TRBV19 to TRBJ1-2; 7 positions match TRBD1. The CDR3 totals 14 residues. J was trimmed by 2 bases and V by 1 base; bases with no gene match: 1. Germline CDR1 is LNHDA and CDR2 is SQIVND (reference sequence). CDR3 sequence reads: CASSIGTGNYGYTF. The CDR3, as DNA: TGTGCCAGTAGTATAGGGACAGGCAACTATGGCTACACCTTC.

The J gene is TRBJ2-3, the V gene TRBV5-1, with D possibly TRBD1 on 5 matching bases. The V end lost 3 bases, the J end lost 2 bases, and 16 bases lay between the germline ends. The CDR3 has 16 amino acids. The V gene's germline CDR1 is SGHRS and CDR2 YFSETQ. CDR3: CASSSSTTALTDTQYF. In nucleotides, the CDR3 is TGCGCCAGCAGCTCTTCCACGACAGCACTCACAGATACGCAGTATTTT.

This clone was recorded once. This chain connects TRBV5-1 to TRBJ1-1, with 9 bases lining up with TRBD1. The CDR3 covers 15 residues. J lost 0 bases, V lost 2 bases, and 2 bases had no gene match. Germline V gene data show CDR1 as SGHRS and CDR2 as YFSETQ. The DNA of the CDR3 is TGCGCCAGCAGCTTTTGGACAGGGGTGAACACTGAAGCTTTCTTT. Translation gives CASSFWTGVNTEAFF.

The rearrangement joins TRBV13 to TRBJ2-7, with 8 bases that match TRBD1. The V gene's germline CDR1 is PRHDT and CDR2 FYEKMQ (reference sequence). CDR3 size: 13 residues. V was clipped by 4 bases and J by 4 bases; unmatched bases: 3. This CDR3 is CASSSRQGYEQYF. CDR3 bases: TGTGCCAGCAGCTCCAGACAGGGGTACGAGCAGTACTTC.

The V call is TRBV6-1, the J call TRBJ1-2; tentative D call: TRBD1 (5 bases). The length of the CDR3 is 13 residues. Germline V gene sequence: CDR1 MNHNS, CDR2 SASEGT. Trimming took off 4 bases at V and 6 bases at J, with 12 bases between the two ends. CDR3 nucleotides: TGTGCCAGCAGTGTGGAGGGGATGGATGGCTACACCTTC. Protein product: CASSVEGMDGYTF.

This chain joins TRBV4-1 and TRBJ1-4, with 10 bases fitting TRBD1. The CDR3 runs 15 residues. J lost 8 bases, V lost 4 bases, and 7 bases had no gene match. Germline V gives CDR1 MGHRA, CDR2 YSYEKL. CDR3 in DNA: TGCGCCAGCAGCCGCCCCGGGACAGGGGAAGAAAAACTGTTTTTT. This gives the protein CASSRPGTGEEKLFF.

This chain uses TRBV19 with TRBJ2-3; D perhaps matches TRBD2 (7 bases). The CDR3 is 13 residues long. From germline, CDR1 is LNHDA and CDR2 SQIVND (reference sequence). Trimming removed 10 bases from V and 4 bases from J, with 15 bases in between. CDR3: CATRGRGPDTQYF. CDR3 in DNA: TGTGCCACTAGGGGGAGGGGCCCAGATACGCAGTATTTT.

This clone was picked up one time. The CDR3, as DNA: TGTGCCAGCAGCCATGGCCCGGGACTAGCCCCCTACGAGCAGTACTTC. Translated: CASSHGPGLAPYEQYF. This chain links TRBV7-2 with TRBJ2-7; 9 bases agree with TRBD2. The CDR3 loop spans 16 amino acids. With 5 bases clipped from V and 2 bases from J, the junction kept 10 bases outside the gene matches. Germline values: CDR1 SGHTA, CDR2 FQGNSA.

This clone was seen more than once but under ten times. V gene TRBV5-1 combines with J gene TRBJ2-7; 7 nucleotides match TRBD1. Unmatched junction bases numbered 6, after V lost 0 bases and J lost 6 bases. Germline CDR1 is SGHRS and CDR2 is YFSETQ. There are 14 residues in the CDR3. CDR3 in amino acids: CASSLASQGSEQYF. CDR3 sequence (DNA): TGCGCCAGCAGCTTGGCCTCACAGGGGAGCGAGCAGTACTTC.

The chain couples TRBV28 to TRBJ2-3; D is uncertain. Between the trimmed V and J ends, which lost 4 bases and 7 bases, there was a span of 9 bases. This CDR3 spans 12 amino acids. CDR1 is MDHEN, CDR2 SYDVKM, per germline. CDR3 in DNA: TGTGCCAGCAGTTCCAGTCTCCATACGCAGTATTTT. It codes for CASSSSLHTQYF.

The chain joins TRBV5-1 to TRBJ2-1; TRBD2 is a possible D gene (7 bases). V gave up 2 bases and J gave up 7 bases, with 13 bases separating them. CDR1 and CDR2 from the germline V gene are SGHRS and YFSETQ. The CDR3 consists of 14 residues. CDR3 in amino acids: CASSFWGGSNEQFF. CDR3 nucleotides: TGCGCCAGCAGCTTTTGGGGGGGCTCGAATGAGCAGTTCTTC.

V is TRBV11-2 and J is TRBJ2-7, with D possibly TRBD1 on 6 matching bases. CDR3 length equals 15 residues. Germline CDR1 is SGHAT and CDR2 is FQNNGV. V lost 5 bases, J lost 2 bases, and 16 bases lay in between. CDR3 loop: CASSPEQGNAYEQYF. The CDR3 bases are TGTGCCAGCAGCCCCGAACAGGGTAACGCCTACGAGCAGTACTTC.

This clone occurred a few times. The J gene is TRBJ2-5, the V gene TRBV29-1, with 7 nucleotides matching TRBD2. The CDR3 is 15 residues long. The V gene end was trimmed by 7 bases and the J gene end by 1 base; junction bases not matched to a gene: 12. CDR1 and CDR2 from the germline V gene are SQVTM and ANQGSEA. In DNA, the CDR3 is TGCAGCGCCCGTTTGAGCGGGGATTTCCAAGAGACCCAGTACTTC. Its protein is CSARLSGDFQETQYF.

This clone was recorded a few times. The rearrangement links TRBV5-1 to TRBJ1-1; 9 nucleotides agree with TRBD1. CDR1 is SGHRS, CDR2 YFSETQ, per germline. The CDR3 runs to 14 residues. Trimming cost V 5 bases and J 1 base; bases outside gene matches: 3. The CDR3 region is CASRDRGSNTEAFF. CDR3 in DNA: TGCGCCAGCAGGGACAGGGGCTCGAACACTGAAGCTTTCTTT.

This clone was found a few times. The rearrangement joins TRBV10-1 to TRBJ2-3; no clear D. The V and J ends lost 3 bases and 4 bases respectively, with 11 bases between them. The length of the CDR3 is 14 residues. Germline lookup yields CDR1 WNHNN and CDR2 SYGVQD (reference sequence). CDR3 residues: CASSESNRADTQYF. The CDR3 coding sequence is TGCGCCAGCAGTGAAAGTAATCGCGCAGATACGCAGTATTTT.

The chain links TRBV6-5 to TRBJ2-2; weak D call: TRBD1 (6 bases). The germline CDR1 and CDR2 sequences are MNHEY and SVGAGI. CDR3 length equals 14 residues. Trimming shortened V by 10 bases and J by 4 bases, and 16 bases separated the two germline ends. The CDR3 here is CATKNRDGTGELFF. CDR3 DNA: TGTGCCACCAAGAACAGGGACGGCACCGGGGAGCTGTTTTTT.

This chain joins TRBV25-1 and TRBJ2-5; 9 bases are a match to TRBD2. This CDR3 contains 15 residues. Germline V gene lookup returns CDR1 MGHDK and CDR2 SYGVNS. Unmatched junction bases numbered 9, after V lost 5 bases and J lost 5 bases. The CDR3: CASSSKGLASETQYF. DNA of the CDR3: TGTGCCAGCAGTTCGAAGGGACTAGCAAGTGAGACCCAGTACTTC.

CDR3 in DNA: TGTGCCAGCAGGAGGACTAGCGGGGTATACGAGCAGTACTTC. It codes for CASRRTSGVYEQYF. The gene calls are TRBV2 and TRBJ2-7, with 12 nucleotides matching TRBD2. Germline V CDR1 and CDR2: SNHLY, FYNNEI. The CDR3 totals 14 residues. The J segment lost 4 bases and the V segment lost 6 bases, leaving 4 bases of the junction unmatched.